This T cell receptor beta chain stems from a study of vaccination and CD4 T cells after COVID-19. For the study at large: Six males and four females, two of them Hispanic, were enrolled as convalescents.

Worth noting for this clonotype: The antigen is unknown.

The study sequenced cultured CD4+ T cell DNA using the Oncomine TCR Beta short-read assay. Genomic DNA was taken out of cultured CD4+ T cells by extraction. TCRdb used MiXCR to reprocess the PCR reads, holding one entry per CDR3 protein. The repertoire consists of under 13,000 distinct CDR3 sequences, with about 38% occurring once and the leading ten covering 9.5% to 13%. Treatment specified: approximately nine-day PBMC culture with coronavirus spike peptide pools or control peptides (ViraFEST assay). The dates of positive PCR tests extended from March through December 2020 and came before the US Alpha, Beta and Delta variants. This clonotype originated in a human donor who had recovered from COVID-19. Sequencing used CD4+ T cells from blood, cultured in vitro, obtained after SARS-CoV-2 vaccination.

The CDR3 region has the DNA TGTGCCAGCAGCCAGACCCCAGGGGTTGGGAGCAATCAGCCCCAGCATTTT. Residues: CASSQTPGVGSNQPQHF. This rearrangement joins TRBV7-9 to TRBJ1-5, with D perhaps TRBD1 (6 bases). V lost 5 bases to trimming and J lost 1 base, with 18 bases between them. The CDR3 extends over 17 amino acids. Germline assignment: CDR1 SEHNR and CDR2 FQNEAQ (reference sequence).